This T cell receptor (beta chain) stems from a study of beta chain features in type 1 diabetes. Sequencing targeted expressed TCRB transcripts, as all isolated RNA had been reverse transcribed. Assay: immunoSEQ multiplex PCR; the TCRdb copy retains only in-frame clones and omits some. The profile shows hundreds of thousands of clones, 11% to 15% of them singletons. The table lists this clone with a few counts. Antigen specificity is unknown. Whole-study findings and limits: In all four CD4+ subsets, TCRB CDR3 length was significantly, moderately reduced in type 1 diabetes. HLA effects on TCRB rearrangement stayed unresolved here.

The CDR3 runs 13 residues. Trimming removed 6 bases from V and 2 bases from J, with 10 bases in between. Germline assignment: CDR1 LNHNV and CDR2 YYDKDF (reference sequence). The chain recombines TRBV15 with TRBJ2-5, with unresolved D. The sequence was collected from a man between 18 and 35 years old with type 1 diabetes. The source material was naive CD4+ T cells from blood. DNA of the CDR3: TGTGCCACCAGGTCGTCCAGGCAAGAGACCCAGTACTTC. Amino acids: CATRSSRQETQYF.